The 10 T cell receptor beta chains in this list originate from one sample, sequenced in a study of cytomegalovirus exposure and HLA in healthy donors. Some clones are missing from TCRdb's copy, which holds only in-frame ones; the method was immunoSEQ multiplex PCR. The sample lists fewer than 200,000 clones, over 85% seen once, with more than 3.5% in the top ten. Source material: PBMCs. The receptors shown here come from a man younger than 30 in good health and CMV-seropositive.

The genes are TRBV4-1 and TRBJ2-3, with 7 positions matching TRBD1. The V gene's germline CDR1 is MGHRA and CDR2 YSYEKL. The CDR3 covers 18 residues. After removal of 4 bases from V and 0 bases from J, the junction contained 13 bases not matched to a gene. Here the CDR3 reads CASSLNFLGTASTDTQYF. CDR3 coding DNA: TGCGCCAGCAGCCTCAACTTTTTAGGGACAGCTAGCACAGATACGCAGTATTTT.

The chain combines TRBV7-9 with TRBJ2-1, with D maybe TRBD2 (6 bases). Germline CDR1 is SEHNR and CDR2 is FQNEAQ (reference sequence). There are 16 residues in the CDR3. Trimming took off 6 bases at V and 0 bases at J, with 15 bases between the two ends. As DNA, the CDR3 is TGTGCCAGCAGTCCCCCTGACGGGAGCTCCTACAATGAGCAGTTCTTC. This translates into CASSPPDGSSYNEQFF.

The rearrangement joins TRBV5-1 to TRBJ2-7, with a tentative D call TRBD2 (5 bases). Germline-derived CDR1 and CDR2 are SGHRS and YFSETQ. The CDR3 has 15 amino acids. Trimming shortened V by 4 bases and J by 0 bases, and 14 bases separated the two germline ends. CDR3 protein: CASSEVGSVSYEQYF. The CDR3 DNA is TGCGCCAGCAGCGAAGTGGGGAGCGTCTCCTACGAGCAGTACTTC.

The chain carries TRBV6-5 and TRBJ1-5; possibly TRBD1 for D (5 bases). This CDR3 comprises 13 residues. Germline-derived CDR1 and CDR2 are MNHEY and SVGAGI. The V end was cut by 5 bases, the J end by 4 bases, with 9 bases between. CDR3 residues: CASSIQGNQPQHF. Written as DNA, the CDR3 is TGTGCCAGCAGTATTCAGGGAAATCAGCCCCAGCATTTT.

The chain couples TRBV28 to TRBJ2-3, with D possibly being TRBD1 (6 bases). The CDR3 sequence is 14 residues long. Trimming removed 3 bases at V and 2 bases at J, with 9 bases between. CDR1 and CDR2 from the germline V gene are MDHEN and SYDVKM. CDR3 in amino acids: CASSFQGYTDTQYF. CDR3 DNA: TGTGCCAGCAGTTTTCAGGGGTACACAGATACGCAGTATTTT.

This chain connects TRBV27 to TRBJ2-5; D ambiguous. The J call may be incorrect, as the DNA end agrees better with TRBJ2-7. Germline assignment: CDR1 MNHEY and CDR2 SMNVEV (reference sequence). The CDR3 covers 11 residues. Here the CDR3 reads CASSFLGEQYF. Written as DNA, the CDR3 is TGTGCCAGCAGTTTTCTAGGCGAGCAGTACTTC.

The gene calls are TRBV14 and TRBJ1-2; D call uncertain. The CDR3 extends over 15 amino acids. CDR1 and CDR2 (germline): SGHDN, FVKESK. V shed 7 bases and J shed 4 bases, with 19 bases lying between them. The CDR3 region has the DNA TGTGCCAGCACCCCGTCGGGGAGTCTTAGCTATGGCTACACCTTC. Protein product: CASTPSGSLSYGYTF.

J is TRBJ2-7 and V is TRBV28; 7 bases line up with TRBD1. There are 15 residues in the CDR3. With 6 bases clipped from V and 5 bases from J, the junction kept 13 bases outside the gene matches. The V gene's germline CDR1 is MDHEN and CDR2 SYDVKM. The CDR3 sequence is CASSRIDRDGDEQYF. The CDR3 DNA follows: TGTGCCAGCAGCCGGATCGACAGGGACGGCGACGAGCAGTACTTC.

The CDR3 here is CASSLSLGENNQPQHF. The CDR3 DNA sequence: TGTGCCAGCAGTTTGAGTCTCGGAGAGAACAATCAGCCCCAGCATTTT. The J gene is TRBJ1-5, the V gene TRBV28, with D uncertain. The germline gives CDR1 MDHEN, CDR2 SYDVKM. Trimming pared 3 bases from V and 3 bases from J, leaving 15 bases between. The CDR3 runs 16 residues.

This chain joins TRBV19 and TRBJ2-5, with 12 bases aligning to TRBD2. The CDR3 spans 15 residues. V shed 3 bases and J 6 bases; nucleotides not matched to a gene: 5. Germline V gene data show CDR1 as LNHDA and CDR2 as SQIVND (reference sequence). CDR3 sequence: CASSIGGLAGKTQYF. CDR3 nucleotides: TGTGCCAGTAGTATCGGTGGACTAGCGGGGAAGACCCAGTACTTC.